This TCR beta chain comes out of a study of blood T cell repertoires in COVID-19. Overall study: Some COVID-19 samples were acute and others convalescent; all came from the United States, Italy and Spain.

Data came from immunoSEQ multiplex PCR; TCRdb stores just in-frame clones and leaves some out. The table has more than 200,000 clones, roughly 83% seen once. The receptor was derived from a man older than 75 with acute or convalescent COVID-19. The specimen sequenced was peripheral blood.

CDR3 in amino acids: CASSTKTSQGAGGELFF. For the CDR3, the DNA is TGTGCCAGCAGTACAAAGACTTCACAGGGGGCCGGCGGGGAGCTGTTTTTT. The genes are TRBV11-3 and TRBJ2-2; TRBD1 matches 9 bases. J lost 7 bases, V lost 6 bases, and 15 bases had no gene match. The CDR3 runs to 17 residues. Germline V gene lookup returns CDR1 SGHNT and CDR2 YENEEA.